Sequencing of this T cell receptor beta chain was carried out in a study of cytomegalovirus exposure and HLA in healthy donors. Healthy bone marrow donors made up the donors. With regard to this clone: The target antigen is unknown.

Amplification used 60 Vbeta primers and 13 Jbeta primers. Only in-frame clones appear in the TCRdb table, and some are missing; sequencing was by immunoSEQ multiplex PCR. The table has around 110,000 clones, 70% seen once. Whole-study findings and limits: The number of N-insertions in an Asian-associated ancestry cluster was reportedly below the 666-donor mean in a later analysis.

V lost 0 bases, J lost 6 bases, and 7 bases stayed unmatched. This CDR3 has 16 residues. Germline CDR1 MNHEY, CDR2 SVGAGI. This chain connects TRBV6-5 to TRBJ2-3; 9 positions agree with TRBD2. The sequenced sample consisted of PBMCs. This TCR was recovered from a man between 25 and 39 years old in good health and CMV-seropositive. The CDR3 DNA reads TGTGCCAGCAGTTACTCGACGGCGGGGGGGCGGGATACGCAGTATTTT. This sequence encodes CASSYSTAGGRDTQYF.